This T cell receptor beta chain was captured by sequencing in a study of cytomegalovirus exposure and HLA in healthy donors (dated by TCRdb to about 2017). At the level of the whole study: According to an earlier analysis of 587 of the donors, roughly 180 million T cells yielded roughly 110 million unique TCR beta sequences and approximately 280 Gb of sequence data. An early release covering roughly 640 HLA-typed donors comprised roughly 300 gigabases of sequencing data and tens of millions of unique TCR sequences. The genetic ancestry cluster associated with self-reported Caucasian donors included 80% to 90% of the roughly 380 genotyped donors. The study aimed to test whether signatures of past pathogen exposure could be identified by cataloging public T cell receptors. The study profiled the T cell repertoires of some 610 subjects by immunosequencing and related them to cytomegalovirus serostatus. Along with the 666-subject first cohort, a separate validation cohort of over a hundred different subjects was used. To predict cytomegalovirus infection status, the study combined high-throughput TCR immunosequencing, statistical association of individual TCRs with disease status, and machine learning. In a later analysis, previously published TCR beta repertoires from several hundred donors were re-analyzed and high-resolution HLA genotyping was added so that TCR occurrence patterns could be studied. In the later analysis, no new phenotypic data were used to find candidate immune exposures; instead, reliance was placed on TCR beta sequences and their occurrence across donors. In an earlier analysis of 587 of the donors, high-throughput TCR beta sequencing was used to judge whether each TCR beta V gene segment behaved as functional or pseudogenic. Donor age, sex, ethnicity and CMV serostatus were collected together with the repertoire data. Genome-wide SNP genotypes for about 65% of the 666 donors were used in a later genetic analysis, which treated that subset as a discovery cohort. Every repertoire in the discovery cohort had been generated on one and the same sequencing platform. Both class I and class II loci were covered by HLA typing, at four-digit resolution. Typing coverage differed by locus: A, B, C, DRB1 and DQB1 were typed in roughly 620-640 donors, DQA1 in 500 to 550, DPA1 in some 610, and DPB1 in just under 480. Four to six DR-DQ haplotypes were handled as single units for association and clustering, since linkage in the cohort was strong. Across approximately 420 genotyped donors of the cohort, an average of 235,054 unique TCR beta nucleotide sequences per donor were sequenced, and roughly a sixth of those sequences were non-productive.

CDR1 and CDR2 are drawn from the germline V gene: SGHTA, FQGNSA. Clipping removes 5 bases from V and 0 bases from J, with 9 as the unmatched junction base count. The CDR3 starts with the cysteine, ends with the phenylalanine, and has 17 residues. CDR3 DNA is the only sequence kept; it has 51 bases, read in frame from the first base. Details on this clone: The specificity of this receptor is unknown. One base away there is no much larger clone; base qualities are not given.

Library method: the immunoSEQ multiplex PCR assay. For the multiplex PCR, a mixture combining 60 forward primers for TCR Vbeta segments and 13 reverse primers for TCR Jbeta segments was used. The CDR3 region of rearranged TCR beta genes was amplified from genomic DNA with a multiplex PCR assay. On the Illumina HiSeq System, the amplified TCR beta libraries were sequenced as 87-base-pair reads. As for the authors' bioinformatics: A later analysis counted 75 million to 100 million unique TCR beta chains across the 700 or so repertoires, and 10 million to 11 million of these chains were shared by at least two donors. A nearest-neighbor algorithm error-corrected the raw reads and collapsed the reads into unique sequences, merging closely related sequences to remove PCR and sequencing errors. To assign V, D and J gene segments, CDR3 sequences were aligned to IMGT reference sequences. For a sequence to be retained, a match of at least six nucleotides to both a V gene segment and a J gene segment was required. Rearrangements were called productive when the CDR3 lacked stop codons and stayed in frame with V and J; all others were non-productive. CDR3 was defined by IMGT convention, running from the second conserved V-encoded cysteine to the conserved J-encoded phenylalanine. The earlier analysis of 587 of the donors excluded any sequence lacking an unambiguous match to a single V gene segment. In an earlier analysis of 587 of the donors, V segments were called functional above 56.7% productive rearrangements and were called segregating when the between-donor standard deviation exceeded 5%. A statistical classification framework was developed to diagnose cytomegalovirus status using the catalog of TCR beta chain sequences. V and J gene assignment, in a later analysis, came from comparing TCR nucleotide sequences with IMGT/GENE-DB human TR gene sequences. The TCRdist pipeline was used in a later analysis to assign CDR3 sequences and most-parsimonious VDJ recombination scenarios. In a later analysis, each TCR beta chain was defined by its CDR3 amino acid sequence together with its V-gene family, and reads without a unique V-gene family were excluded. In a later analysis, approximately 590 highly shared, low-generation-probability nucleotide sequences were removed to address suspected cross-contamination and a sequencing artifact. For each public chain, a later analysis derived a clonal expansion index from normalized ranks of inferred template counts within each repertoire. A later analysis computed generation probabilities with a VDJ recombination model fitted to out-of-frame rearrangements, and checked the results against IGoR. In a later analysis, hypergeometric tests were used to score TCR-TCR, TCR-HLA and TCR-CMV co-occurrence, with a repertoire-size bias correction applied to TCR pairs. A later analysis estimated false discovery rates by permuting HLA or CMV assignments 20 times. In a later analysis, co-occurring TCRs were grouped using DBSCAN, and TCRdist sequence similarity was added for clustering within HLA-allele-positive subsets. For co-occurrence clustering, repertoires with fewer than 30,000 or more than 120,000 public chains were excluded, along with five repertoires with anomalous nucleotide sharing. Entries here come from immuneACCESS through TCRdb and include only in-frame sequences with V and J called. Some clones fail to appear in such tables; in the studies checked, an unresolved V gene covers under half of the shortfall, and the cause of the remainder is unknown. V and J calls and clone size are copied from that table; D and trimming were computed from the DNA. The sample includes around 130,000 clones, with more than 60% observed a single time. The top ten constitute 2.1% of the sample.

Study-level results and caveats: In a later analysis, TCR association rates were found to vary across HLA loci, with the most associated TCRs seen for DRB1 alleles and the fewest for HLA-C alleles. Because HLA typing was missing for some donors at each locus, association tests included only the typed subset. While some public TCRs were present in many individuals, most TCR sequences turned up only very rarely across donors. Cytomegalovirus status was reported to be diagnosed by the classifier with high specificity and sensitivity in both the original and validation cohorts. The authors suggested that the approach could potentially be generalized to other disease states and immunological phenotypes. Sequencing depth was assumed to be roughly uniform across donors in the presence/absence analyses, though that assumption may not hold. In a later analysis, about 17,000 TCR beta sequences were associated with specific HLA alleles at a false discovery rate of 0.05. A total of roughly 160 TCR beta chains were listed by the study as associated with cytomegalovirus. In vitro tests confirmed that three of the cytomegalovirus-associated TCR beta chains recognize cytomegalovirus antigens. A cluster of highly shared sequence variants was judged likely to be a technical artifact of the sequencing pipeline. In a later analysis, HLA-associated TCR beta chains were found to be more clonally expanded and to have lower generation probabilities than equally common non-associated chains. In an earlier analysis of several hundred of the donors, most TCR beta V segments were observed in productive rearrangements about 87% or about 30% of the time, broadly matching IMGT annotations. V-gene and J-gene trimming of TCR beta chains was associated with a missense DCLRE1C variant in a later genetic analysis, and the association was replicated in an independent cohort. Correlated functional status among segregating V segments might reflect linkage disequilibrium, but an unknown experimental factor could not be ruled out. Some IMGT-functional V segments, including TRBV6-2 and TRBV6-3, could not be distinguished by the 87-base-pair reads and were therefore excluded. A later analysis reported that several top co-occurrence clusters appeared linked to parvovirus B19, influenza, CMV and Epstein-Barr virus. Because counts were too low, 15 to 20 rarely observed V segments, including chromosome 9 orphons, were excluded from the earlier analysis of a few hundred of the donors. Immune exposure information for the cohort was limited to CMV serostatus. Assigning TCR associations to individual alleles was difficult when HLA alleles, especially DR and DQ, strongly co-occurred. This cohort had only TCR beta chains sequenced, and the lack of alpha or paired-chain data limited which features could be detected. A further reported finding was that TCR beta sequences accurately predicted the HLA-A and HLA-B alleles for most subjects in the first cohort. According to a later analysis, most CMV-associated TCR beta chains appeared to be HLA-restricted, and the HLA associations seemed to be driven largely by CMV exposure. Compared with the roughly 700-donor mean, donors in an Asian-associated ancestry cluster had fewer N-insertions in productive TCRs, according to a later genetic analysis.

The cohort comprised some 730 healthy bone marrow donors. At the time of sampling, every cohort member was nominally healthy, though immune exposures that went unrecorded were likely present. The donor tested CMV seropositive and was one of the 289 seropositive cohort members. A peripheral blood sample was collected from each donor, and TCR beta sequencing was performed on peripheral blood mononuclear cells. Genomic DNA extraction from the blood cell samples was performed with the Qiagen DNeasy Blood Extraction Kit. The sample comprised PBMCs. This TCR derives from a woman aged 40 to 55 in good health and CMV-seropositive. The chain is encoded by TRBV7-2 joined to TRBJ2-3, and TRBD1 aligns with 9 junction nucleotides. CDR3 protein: CASSPTGTGISTDTQYF. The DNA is TGTGCCAGCAGCCCAACCGGGACAGGGATCAGCACAGATACGCAGTATTTT.